This T cell receptor beta chain was recorded in a study of blood T cell repertoires in COVID-19. The CDR3 totals 13 residues. Trimming took off 5 bases at V and 7 bases at J, with 14 bases between the two ends. CDR1 and CDR2 from the germline V gene are SGHVS and FQNEAQ. The assay was immunoSEQ multiplex PCR, and TCRdb's table has in-frame clones only and misses some. The sample contains tens of thousands of clones, approximately 84% of which appear only once. Seattle's enrolled individuals joined amid active infection and were then monitored longitudinally. Sequenced sample: peripheral blood. This chain joins TRBV7-8 and TRBJ1-1, with D tentatively TRBD1 (6 bases). This receptor was identified in an elderly man with COVID-19, enrolled during active disease. The CDR3 here is CASSPGHPIEAFF. CDR3 in DNA: TGTGCCAGCAGCCCGGGACACCCCATTGAAGCTTTCTTT.